The rows below give T cell receptor beta chains drawn from one sample of a study of OX40 agonist ivuxolimab in advanced cancers. The method was immunoSEQ multiplex PCR; TCRdb's version includes in-frame clones alone and lacks a portion of them. The table includes 60,000 or so clones, roughly nine tenths detected once. The sequences come from CD4+ or CD8+ T cells sorted from blood, collected in a trial of the OX40 agonist ivuxolimab. The receptors come from an adult with an advanced solid tumor such as melanoma, head and neck, liver or kidney cancer. Each CDR3 is given with its conserved first and last residue. The D gene is left open where the match is weak. Only part of the rows carry a size: once, few, many, or a class if the clone is expanded.

D: NA; V: TRBV2; J: TRBJ1-5; size: NA; CDR3: CASGRYSNQPQHF; DNA: TGTGCCAGCGGCAGATATAGCAATCAGCCCCAGCATTTT
D: NA; V: TRBV7-2; J: TRBJ2-1; size: NA; CDR3: CASSPLMDEQFF; DNA: TGTGCCAGCAGCCCCCTTATGGATGAGCAGTTCTTC
D: TRBD2; V: TRBV7-2; J: TRBJ2-1; size: NA; CDR3: CASSLVPAGRRDEQFF; DNA: TGTGCCAGCAGCTTAGTTCCAGCGGGACGCCGAGATGAGCAGTTCTTC
D: NA; V: TRBV4-1; J: TRBJ1-1; size: NA; CDR3: CASSPTGWGEAFF; DNA: TGCGCCAGCAGCCCAACCGGATGGGGAGAAGCTTTCTTT
D: TRBD1; V: TRBV5-8; J: TRBJ1-5; size: NA; CDR3: CASRTGTGINQPQHF; DNA: TGTGCCAGCAGAACCGGGACAGGGATCAATCAGCCCCAGCATTTT
D: NA; V: TRBV7-9; J: TRBJ1-4; size: medium-sized; CDR3: CASSRGGSAEKLFF; DNA: TGTGCCAGCAGCCGGGGGGGCTCCGCGGAAAAACTGTTTTTT
D: NA; V: TRBV7-6; J: TRBJ2-1; size: few; CDR3: CASSWGPYNEQFF; DNA: TGTGCCAGCAGCTGGGGGCCTTACAATGAGCAGTTCTTC
D: NA; V: TRBV27; J: TRBJ1-1; size: NA; CDR3: CASSFYDKNTEAFF; DNA: TGTGCCAGCAGTTTCTATGACAAGAACACTGAAGCTTTCTTT
D: NA; V: TRBV27; J: TRBJ2-4; size: NA; CDR3: CASRDLRNIQYF; DNA: TGTGCCAGCCGGGACCTCAGGAACATTCAGTACTTC
D: TRBD1; V: TRBV28; J: TRBJ1-2; size: NA; CDR3: CASSTPPAGGTNGYTF; DNA: TGTGCCAGCAGTACCCCCCCGGCAGGGGGAACGAATGGCTACACCTTC
D: NA; V: TRBV28; J: TRBJ1-2; size: NA; CDR3: CASSLQTRGNGYTF; DNA: TGTGCCAGCAGTTTGCAAACACGGGGGAATGGCTACACCTTC
D: NA; V: TRBV19; J: TRBJ2-2; size: once; CDR3: CASSIYGRVAGELFF; DNA: TGTGCCAGTAGTATATACGGCAGGGTAGCCGGGGAGCTGTTTTTT
D: NA; V: TRBV18; J: TRBJ1-5; size: NA; CDR3: CASSPQGGQPQHF; DNA: TGTGCCAGCTCACCTCAGGGAGGGCAGCCCCAGCATTTT
D: TRBD2; V: TRBV5-1; J: TRBJ2-3; size: once; CDR3: CASSSSTSGNTDTQYF; DNA: TGCGCCAGCAGCTCCTCGACTAGCGGAAACACAGATACGCAGTATTTT
D: NA; V: TRBV28; J: TRBJ2-7; size: NA; CDR3: CASTTSSYEQYF; DNA: TGTGCCAGCACCACTAGCTCCTACGAGCAGTACTTC
D: NA; V: TRBV18; J: TRBJ1-1; size: NA; CDR3: CASSPTPLPPGEAFF; DNA: TGTGCCAGCTCACCAACCCCGTTACCTCCGGGGGAAGCTTTCTTT
D: NA; V: TRBV5-1; J: TRBJ2-2; size: NA; CDR3: CASSLVGGPGELFF; DNA: TGCGCCAGCAGCTTGGTCGGGGGGCCCGGGGAGCTGTTTTTT
D: NA; V: TRBV30; J: TRBJ2-1; size: NA; CDR3: CAWSGFSGSEQFF; DNA: TGTGCCTGGAGTGGGTTTAGCGGCTCAGAGCAGTTCTTC
D: NA; V: TRBV6-1; J: TRBJ1-2; size: few; CDR3: CAGIGQYYGYTF; DNA: TGTGCCGGGATAGGACAGTACTATGGCTACACCTTC
D: NA; V: TRBV10-1; J: TRBJ2-1; size: NA; CDR3: CASSPWAGGQTNEQFF; DNA: TGCGCCAGCAGTCCATGGGCCGGGGGACAGACCAATGAGCAGTTCTTC
D: TRBD2; V: TRBV2; J: TRBJ2-1; size: NA; CDR3: CASSESGRASNEQFF; DNA: TGTGCCAGCAGTGAGAGCGGGAGGGCCTCTAATGAGCAGTTCTTC
D: NA; V: TRBV5-1; J: TRBJ2-3; size: NA; CDR3: CASSLGRAGRTDTQYF; DNA: TGCGCCAGCAGCTTGGGTAGGGCGGGACGGACAGATACGCAGTATTTT
D: TRBD1; V: TRBV7-8; J: TRBJ2-5; size: NA; CDR3: CASRYRGLETQYF; DNA: TGTGCCAGCAGGTACAGGGGTTTAGAGACCCAGTACTTC
D: NA; V: TRBV5-6; J: TRBJ2-3; size: NA; CDR3: CASSSTYDLWRDTQYF; DNA: TGTGCCAGCAGCTCCACTTACGACCTATGGAGAGATACGCAGTATTTT
D: TRBD2; V: TRBV9; J: TRBJ2-1; size: NA; CDR3: CASSAPTSGAYNEQFF; DNA: TGTGCCAGCAGCGCCCCGACTAGCGGGGCTTACAATGAGCAGTTCTTC
D: NA; V: TRBV5-1; J: TRBJ1-1; size: NA; CDR3: CASSLEGSTMNTEAFF; DNA: TGCGCCAGCAGCTTGGAAGGCAGCACAATGAACACTGAAGCTTTCTTT
D: NA; V: TRBV2; J: TRBJ2-7; size: few; CDR3: CASSQSSYEQYF; DNA: TGTGCCAGCAGCCAGAGCTCCTACGAGCAGTACTTC
D: NA; V: TRBV15; J: TRBJ1-3; size: NA; CDR3: CATSRDWSSGNTIYF; DNA: TGTGCCACCAGCAGAGATTGGTCAAGCGGTAACACCATATATTTT
D: NA; V: TRBV19; J: TRBJ2-3; size: NA; CDR3: CASSPSDSRRADTQYF; DNA: TGTGCCAGTAGTCCCTCGGACAGCAGGCGGGCAGATACGCAGTATTTT
D: NA; V: TRBV2; J: TRBJ1-5; size: NA; CDR3: CASSSGWSNQPQHF; DNA: TGTGCCAGCAGCTCGGGTTGGAGCAATCAGCCCCAGCATTTT
D: TRBD1; V: TRBV10-3; J: TRBJ2-7; size: NA; CDR3: CAIRGTGYEQYF; DNA: TGTGCCATCAGGGGGACAGGTTATGAGCAGTACTTC
D: TRBD1; V: TRBV27; J: TRBJ1-5; size: NA; CDR3: CASSLGTGDNQPQHF; DNA: TGTGCCAGCAGTTTAGGGACAGGGGACAATCAGCCCCAGCATTTT
D: NA; V: TRBV4-1; J: TRBJ1-2; size: NA; CDR3: CASSQESVRTYGYTF; DNA: TGCGCCAGCAGCCAAGAAAGCGTACGGACCTATGGCTACACCTTC
D: NA; V: TRBV6-5; J: TRBJ1-3; size: NA; CDR3: CASSQGGNSGNTIYF; DNA: TGTGCCAGCAGCCAAGGAGGGAACTCTGGAAACACCATATATTTT
D: NA; V: TRBV19; J: TRBJ2-7; size: NA; CDR3: CASSMSSASYEQYF; DNA: TGTGCCAGTAGTATGTCTAGCGCCAGCTACGAGCAGTACTTC
D: NA; V: TRBV5-6; J: TRBJ1-5; size: NA; CDR3: CASSFGSGIGNQPQHF; DNA: TGTGCCAGCAGCTTTGGATCGGGGATTGGCAATCAGCCCCAGCATTTT
D: TRBD1; V: TRBV29-1; J: TRBJ1-2; size: NA; CDR3: CSVGGTAVYGYTF; DNA: TGCAGCGTGGGGGGGACAGCCGTCTATGGCTACACCTTC
D: NA; V: TRBV19; J: TRBJ1-2; size: NA; CDR3: CASSHTGSYGYTF; DNA: TGTGCCAGTAGTCATACAGGGTCCTATGGCTACACCTTC
D: TRBD1; V: TRBV6-1; J: TRBJ1-3; size: once; CDR3: CASRGQGTGNTIYF; DNA: TGTGCCAGCAGGGGACAGGGAACTGGAAACACCATATATTTT
D: NA; V: TRBV4-1; J: TRBJ1-3; size: NA; CDR3: CASSQGEPRDGNTIYF; DNA: TGCGCCAGCAGCCAAGGAGAGCCCCGGGATGGAAACACCATATATTTT
D: TRBD1; V: TRBV11-2; J: TRBJ2-2; size: NA; CDR3: CASSLGGTGTSGELFF; DNA: TGTGCCAGCAGCTTGGGGGGGACAGGGACGTCCGGGGAGCTGTTTTTT
D: TRBD1; V: TRBV30; J: TRBJ2-1; size: NA; CDR3: CAWSVFRTGRGNEQFF; DNA: TGTGCCTGGAGTGTTTTCAGGACAGGGAGAGGCAATGAGCAGTTCTTC
D: NA; V: TRBV6-1; J: TRBJ1-5; size: NA; CDR3: CASTVYSNQPQHF; DNA: TGTGCCAGCACCGTGTATAGCAATCAGCCCCAGCATTTT
D: NA; V: TRBV30; J: TRBJ2-7; size: NA; CDR3: CAWSVGGGSTYEQYF; DNA: TGTGCCTGGAGTGTAGGAGGGGGCAGCACCTACGAGCAGTACTTC
D: NA; V: TRBV4-1; J: TRBJ2-2; size: NA; CDR3: CASSLSTGVNTGELFF; DNA: TGCGCCAGCAGCCTAAGTACCGGGGTTAACACCGGGGAGCTGTTTTTT
D: NA; V: TRBV2; J: TRBJ2-2; size: NA; CDR3: CASTVAATNTGELFF; DNA: TGTGCCAGCACGGTGGCAGCCACGAACACCGGGGAGCTGTTTTTT
D: NA; V: TRBV6-5; J: TRBJ2-6; size: NA; CDR3: CASSLDTAKANVLTF; DNA: TGTGCCAGCAGTTTGGACACCGCCAAGGCCAACGTCCTGACTTTC
D: NA; V: TRBV29-1; J: TRBJ2-5; size: NA; CDR3: CSVALDSPGETQYF; DNA: TGCAGCGTTGCCCTGGACAGTCCGGGGGAGACCCAGTACTTC